These 16 T cell receptor beta chains were sequenced from one sample in a study of CD8+ T cells in alopecia areata. The treatment denotes: oral pan-JAK inhibitor, 5-10 mg twice daily. The sequencing template was cDNA reverse transcribed from extracted RNA. Sequencing was performed with immunoSEQ multiplex PCR; in TCRdb, only in-frame clones are kept and a portion is missing. The repertoire holds about 76,000 clones, approximately 70% seen once, with about a quarter in the top ten. This material consisted of CD8+ T cells sorted from blood, taken at week 24, from a patient treated with tofacitinib. The receptors derive from a human donor with alopecia areata.

The table lists this clone with a few counts. This chain joins TRBV4-1 and TRBJ2-4, with D possibly being TRBD2 (7 bases). The V gene lost 1 base and the J gene lost 8 bases, with 15 bases spanning the gap. CDR1 and CDR2 from the germline V gene are MGHRA and YSYEKL. CDR3 length equals 15 residues. CDR3 sequence: CASSQASGEGDIQYF. CDR3 coding DNA: TGCGCCAGCAGCCAAGCGTCAGGGGAGGGGGACATTCAGTACTTC.

A remark on this clone: A read error may explain this, as a much larger clone is one base away. This chain connects TRBV6-1 to TRBJ2-6; a weak D match, TRBD1 (5 bases). The CDR3 extends over 15 amino acids. CDR1 and CDR2 from the germline V gene are MNHNS and SASEGT. CDR3 coding DNA: TGTGCCAGCAGTGGAGAGCTTTCTGGGGCCAACTTCCTGACTTTC. Translated: CASSGELSGANFLTF.

The chain recombines TRBV7-2 with TRBJ1-5; D is possibly TRBD1 (5 bases). The V and J ends lost 1 base and 3 bases respectively, with 10 bases between them. Germline values: CDR1 SGHTA, CDR2 FQGNSA. The CDR3 runs to 15 residues. In DNA, the CDR3 is TGTGCCAGCAGCTTAGGACAGACATTCAATCAGCCCCAGCATTTT. Translated: CASSLGQTFNQPQHF.

This sequence joins TRBV9 and TRBJ2-6; D not certain. This CDR3 is 15 amino acids long. CDR1 SGDLS and CDR2 YYNGEE come from the germline V gene. The V end lost 0 bases, the J end lost 1 base, and 5 bases lay between the germline ends. This CDR3 is CASSVEGSGANVLTF. The CDR3, as DNA: TGTGCCAGCAGCGTAGAAGGATCTGGGGCCAACGTCCTGACTTTC.

Only a few counts were recorded for this clone. CDR3 nucleotides: TGTGCCAGCAGTTTATCTGGGCCCCGGGGTACAGATACGCAGTATTTT. Translation gives CASSLSGPRGTDTQYF. The rearrangement uses TRBV28 and TRBJ2-3; tentative D call: TRBD2 (5 bases). The germline V and J ends were trimmed by 1 base and 3 bases, with 14 bases remaining between them. CDR3 length equals 16 residues. Germline CDR1 MDHEN, CDR2 SYDVKM.

The rearrangement links TRBV5-1 to TRBJ1-2, with a weak D call TRBD1 (5 bases). CDR3 size: 15 residues. V lost 0 bases, J lost 3 bases, and 12 bases lay in between. Germline V CDR1 and CDR2: SGHRS, YFSETQ. The CDR3 protein is CASSLAWGGDYGYTF. The DNA of the CDR3 is TGCGCCAGCAGCTTGGCCTGGGGGGGAGACTATGGCTACACCTTC.

V gene TRBV7-4 combines with J gene TRBJ2-7; D remains ambiguous. CDR3 length equals 18 residues. Germline V CDR1 and CDR2: SGHVT, SQSDAQ. The V end lost 4 bases, the J end lost 0 bases, and 22 bases lay between the germline ends. The CDR3 spells CASSSPRARHWSSYEQYF. CDR3 nucleotides: TGTGCCAGCAGCTCACCCCGGGCCAGGCACTGGAGCTCCTACGAGCAGTACTTC.

The chain recombines TRBV27 with TRBJ2-4; D remains unclear. Trimming removed 3 bases from V and 0 bases from J, with 6 bases in between. The CDR3 covers 14 residues. CDR1 is MNHEY, CDR2 SMNVEV, per germline (reference sequence). CDR3 nucleotide sequence: TGTGCCAGCAGTTTTCTCGGAGCCAAAAACATTCAGTACTTC. It codes for CASSFLGAKNIQYF.

The table lists this clone with a count of one. The chain is built from TRBV4-1 and TRBJ2-7, with 12 bases that match TRBD2. The CDR3 has 15 residues. Trimming took 3 bases from V and 3 from J; bases not matched to a gene: 3. Germline V CDR1 and CDR2: MGHRA, YSYEKL. The CDR3 spells CASSHPSGGDYEQYF. In DNA, the CDR3 is TGCGCCAGCAGCCACCCTAGCGGGGGGGACTACGAGCAGTACTTC.

This clone has only a few counts. The V call is TRBV4-3, the J call TRBJ1-2; TRBD1 matches at 10 bases. CDR3 length: 16 amino acids. Trimming took 0 bases from V and 2 from J; bases not matched to a gene: 3. Germline V gene sequence: CDR1 LGHNA, CDR2 YSLEER. CDR3 sequence reads: CASSQDRTGGNYGYTF. Written as DNA, the CDR3 is TGCGCCAGCAGCCAAGATCGGACAGGGGGGAACTATGGCTACACCTTC.

This chain uses TRBV9 with TRBJ2-1; D remains unclear. Germline V CDR1 and CDR2: SGDLS, YYNGEE. Trimming took 6 bases from V and 9 from J, leaving 7 bases between them. The CDR3 has 10 residues. The CDR3 DNA reads as TGTGCCAGCACTAGAAGTGAGCAGTTCTTC. Translated: CASTRSEQFF.

This clone was seen once. The chain joins TRBV4-3 to TRBJ2-4, with TRBD2 as a possible D gene (5 bases). Trimming removed 0 bases at V and 6 bases at J, with 12 bases between. The CDR3 length is 15 residues. From germline, CDR1 is LGHNA and CDR2 YSLEER. In nucleotides, the CDR3 is TGCGCCAGCAGCCAAGATTGGAGGAGCCCAAACATTCAGTACTTC. It specifies CASSQDWRSPNIQYF.

This chain uses TRBV5-1 with TRBJ2-1; TRBD2 agrees at 11 bases. Losses at the gene ends were 7 bases for V and 7 bases for J; bases not matched to a gene: 7. Germline CDR1 reads SGHRS; CDR2 reads YFSETQ. The CDR3 runs 14 residues. CDR3 in amino acids: CASGTSGSANEQFF. The CDR3 DNA follows: TGCGCCAGCGGAACTAGCGGGAGCGCGAATGAGCAGTTCTTC.

The chain has TRBV28 and TRBJ2-6, with D perhaps matching TRBD1 (5 bases). V gave up 5 bases and J gave up 3 bases, with 8 bases separating them. The CDR3 is 14 residues long. In germline, CDR1 is MDHEN, CDR2 SYDVKM. CDR3 in DNA: TGTGCCAGCAGTGTCAGGGTTGGGGCCAACGTCCTGACTTTC. Protein: CASSVRVGANVLTF.

This clone appeared a few times. The chain links TRBV6-4 to TRBJ1-1, with D hard to call. The germline V gene encodes CDR1 MRHNA and CDR2 SNTAGT. The V end was cut by 6 bases, the J end by 4 bases, with 24 bases between. There are 17 residues in the CDR3. The CDR3 sequence: CASSAIDRGSSATEAFF. For the CDR3, the DNA is TGTGCCAGCAGCGCCATAGACCGAGGGTCTAGTGCCACTGAAGCTTTCTTT.

The chain combines TRBV5-1 with TRBJ2-1; D perhaps matches TRBD1 (6 bases). V dropped 4 bases and J dropped 3 bases, with 17 bases sitting between them. This CDR3 contains 16 residues. Germline CDR1 is SGHRS and CDR2 is YFSETQ. The CDR3 loop is CASSLSQGLVYNEQFF. The CDR3 DNA reads as TGCGCCAGCAGCCTATCACAGGGTTTGGTCTACAATGAGCAGTTCTTC.